These 13 T cell receptor beta chains were all obtained from the same sample, sequenced in a study of neurological immune-mediated disorders. MiXCR, applied by TCRdb to the 5' RACE reads, yields one record per CDR3 protein. The table includes 60,000 to 80,000 distinct CDR3 sequences, under 5.5% detected once. Sequencing input: PBMCs. These receptors were taken from a woman between 45 and 60 years old with multiple sclerosis.

This clonotype showed up many times. The chain recombines TRBV9 with TRBJ2-1, with 10 nucleotides matching TRBD2. This CDR3 has 15 residues. Germline-derived CDR1 and CDR2 are SGDLS and YYNGEE. V trimming: 1 base; J trimming: 7 bases; junction bases outside the gene matches: 5. The DNA of the CDR3 is TGTGCCAGCAGCGTAAGGCTAGCGGGGGAAAATGAGCAGTTCTTC. Its protein product is CASSVRLAGENEQFF. The whole variable domain, remainder taken from reference TRBV9 and TRBJ2-1, is DSGVTQTPKHLITATGQRVTLRCSPRSGDLSVYWYQQSLDQGLQFLIQYYNGEERAKGNILERFSAQQFPDLHSELNLSSLELGDSALYFCASSVRLAGENEQFFGPGTRLTVL.

This clonotype has ten or more counts. The V call is TRBV5-1, the J call TRBJ2-3; 7 bases fit TRBD2. V lost 4 bases and J lost 4; bases outside the gene matches: 12. The CDR3 has 16 amino acids. Germline V gene lookup returns CDR1 SGHRS and CDR2 YFSETQ. DNA for the CDR3: TGCGCCAGCAGCCCCAATACGGCGGGGGACCCAGATACGCAGTATTTT. Its protein is CASSPNTAGDPDTQYF.

This clonotype has only a few counts. This may come from a read error, since a much larger clone is one base off. The V gene is TRBV6-2 or TRBV6-3, the J gene TRBJ1-5; possible D gene TRBD1, 5 bases. CDR1 MNHEY and CDR2 SVGEGT come from the germline V gene. V was clipped by 4 bases and J by 5 bases, with 12 bases between them. The CDR3 has 14 residues. The CDR3 loop reads CASSLTETHQPQHF. CDR3 sequence (DNA): TGTGCCAGCAGTTTGACAGAGACTCATCAGCCCCAGCATTTT.

This clonotype was counted many times. The V call is TRBV11-2, the J call TRBJ2-4; D is possibly TRBD1 (5 bases). The ends were cut back, 5 bases at V and 4 bases at J, with 12 bases in the middle. The CDR3 spans 14 residues. From germline, CDR1 is SGHAT and CDR2 FQNNGV. CDR3 region: CASSPAGFKNIQYF. For the CDR3, the DNA is TGTGCCAGCAGCCCGGCAGGGTTTAAAAACATTCAGTACTTC.

This clonotype was observed many times. This chain links TRBV12-3 or TRBV12-4 with TRBJ2-5; 14 positions agree with TRBD2. Trimming removed 5 bases from V and 5 bases from J; junction bases left unmatched: 7. There are 16 residues in the CDR3. CDR3 nucleotides: TGTGCCAGCAGTCGACTAGCGGGGGGGCGGGTGGAGACCCAGTACTTC. Amino acids: CASSRLAGGRVETQYF.

This clonotype has ten or more counts. The chain carries TRBV15 and TRBJ2-7; 8 nucleotides align to TRBD1. Germline CDR1 and CDR2: LNHNV and YYDKDF (reference sequence). The CDR3 consists of 13 residues. J gave up 2 bases and V 8 bases, and 5 bases lay outside the gene matches. CDR3 protein: CATLRQGTYEQYV. The CDR3 nucleotides are TGTGCCACCCTCCGACAGGGGACCTACGAGCAGTACGTC.

This clonotype showed up many times. The chain uses TRBV5-1 and TRBJ1-2, with TRBD1 matching over 9 bases. The length of the CDR3 is 16 residues. V shed 1 base and J 8 bases; nucleotides not matched to a gene: 12. Germline CDR1 SGHRS, CDR2 YFSETQ. The CDR3 DNA is TGCGCCAGCAGCTTGTTAGGAGGACAGGGGACGTACGGCTACACCTTC. As protein: CASSLLGGQGTYGYTF. Full variable domain (rest looked up from reference TRBV5-1 and TRBJ1-2): KAGVTQTPRYLIKTRGQQVTLSCSPISGHRSVSWYQQTPGQGLQFLFEYFSETQRNKGNFPGRFSGRQFSNSRSEMNVSTLELGDSALYLCASSLLGGQGTYGYTFGSGTRLTVV.

At least ten counts were recorded for this clonotype. This chain connects TRBV5-1 to TRBJ2-1; tentative D call: TRBD1 (6 bases). This CDR3 has 14 amino acids. Germline V gene sequence: CDR1 SGHRS, CDR2 YFSETQ. The V end lost 7 bases, the J end lost 0 bases, and 11 bases lay between the germline ends. CDR3 amino acids: CASGNRDSYNEQFF. The CDR3 DNA reads as TGCGCCAGCGGCAACAGGGACTCCTACAATGAGCAGTTCTTC. The full variable domain, completed using reference TRBV5-1 and TRBJ2-1, is KAGVTQTPRYLIKTRGQQVTLSCSPISGHRSVSWYQQTPGQGLQFLFEYFSETQRNKGNFPGRFSGRQFSNSRSEMNVSTLELGDSALYLCASGNRDSYNEQFFGPGTRLTVL.

This clonotype was observed at least ten times. The chain has TRBV3-1 and TRBJ1-1, with 9 bases fitting TRBD1. This CDR3 spans 14 amino acids. V lost 6 bases and J lost 2; bases outside the gene matches: 4. Germline V gene data show CDR1 as LGHDT and CDR2 as YNNKEL (reference sequence). CDR3 bases: TGTGCCAGCAGTCGGGACAGGGAAAACACTGAAGCTTTCTTT. It encodes CASSRDRENTEAFF. Full variable domain (missing parts from reference TRBV3-1 and TRBJ1-1): DTAVSQTPKYLVTQMGNDKSIKCEQNLGHDTMYWYKQDSKKFLKIMFSYNNKELIINETVPNRFSPKSPDKAHLNLHINSLELGDSAVYFCASSRDRENTEAFFGQGTRLTVV.

This clonotype was seen at least ten times. In DNA, the CDR3 is TGTGCCAGCAGCTTAGACAGGAGCTACGAGCAGTACGTC. Its translation is CASSLDRSYEQYV. V and J are TRBV13 and TRBJ2-7, with D possibly being TRBD1 (5 bases). The CDR3 extends over 13 amino acids. V was shortened by 1 base and J by 3 bases, with 7 bases between the two germline ends. Per the germline V gene, CDR1 is PRHDT and CDR2 is FYEKMQ (reference sequence).

This clonotype was counted at least ten times. The chain couples TRBV5-1 to TRBJ2-2; 12 nucleotides line up with TRBD2. V lost 4 bases to trimming and J lost 4 bases; unmatched junction nucleotides: 8. The CDR3 has 17 residues. The germline CDR1 and CDR2 sequences are SGHRS and YFSETQ. The CDR3, as DNA: TGCGCCAGCAGCCCAGGGACTAGCGGGTTCGGCACCGGGGAGCTGTTTTTT. This encodes CASSPGTSGFGTGELFF.

The table lists this clonotype with many counts. This chain joins TRBV28 and TRBJ2-3; the match to TRBD1 covers 8 bases. The V gene's germline CDR1 is MDHEN and CDR2 SYDVKM. V lost 5 bases to trimming and J lost 2 bases; unmatched junction nucleotides: 12. The length of the CDR3 is 17 residues. CDR3 nucleotides: TGTGCCAGCAGTCCGATCCCGGCGACAGGGGTCACAGATACGCAGTATTTT. Protein: CASSPIPATGVTDTQYF.

The table lists this clonotype with many counts. The chain recombines TRBV10-3 with TRBJ1-2; 10 bases map to TRBD1. Germline-derived CDR1 and CDR2 are ENHRY and SYGVKD. There are 14 residues in the CDR3. With V trimmed by 2 bases and J by 7 bases, 4 bases remained unmatched. CDR3 coding DNA: TGTGCCATCAGTGAGGGACAGGGGGTCGGTGGCTACACCTTC. It specifies CAISEGQGVGGYTF.